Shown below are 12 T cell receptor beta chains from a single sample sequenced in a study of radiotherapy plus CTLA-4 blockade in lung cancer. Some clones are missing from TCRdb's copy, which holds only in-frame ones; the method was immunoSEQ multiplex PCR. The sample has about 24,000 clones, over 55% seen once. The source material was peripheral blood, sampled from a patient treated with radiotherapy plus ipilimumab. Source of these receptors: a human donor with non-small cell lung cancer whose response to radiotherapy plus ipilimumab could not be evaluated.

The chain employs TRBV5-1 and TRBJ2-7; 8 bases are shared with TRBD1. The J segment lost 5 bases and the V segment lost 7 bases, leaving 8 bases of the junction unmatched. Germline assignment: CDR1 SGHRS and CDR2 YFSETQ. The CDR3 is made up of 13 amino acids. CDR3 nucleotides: TGCGCCAGCGGGCGGACAGGGAGCAACGAGCAGTACTTC. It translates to CASGRTGSNEQYF.

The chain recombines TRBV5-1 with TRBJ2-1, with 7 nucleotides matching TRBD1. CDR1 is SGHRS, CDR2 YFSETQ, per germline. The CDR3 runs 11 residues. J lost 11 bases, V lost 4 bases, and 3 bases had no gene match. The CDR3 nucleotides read TGCGCCAGCAGCATGGGACAGAAGCAGTTCTTC. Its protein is CASSMGQKQFF.

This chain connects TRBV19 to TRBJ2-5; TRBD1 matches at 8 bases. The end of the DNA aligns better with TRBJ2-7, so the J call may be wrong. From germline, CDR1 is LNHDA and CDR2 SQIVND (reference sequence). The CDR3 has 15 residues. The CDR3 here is CASSRQGQVGGEQYF. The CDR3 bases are TGTGCCAGTAGCCGACAGGGACAGGTAGGAGGCGAGCAGTACTTC.

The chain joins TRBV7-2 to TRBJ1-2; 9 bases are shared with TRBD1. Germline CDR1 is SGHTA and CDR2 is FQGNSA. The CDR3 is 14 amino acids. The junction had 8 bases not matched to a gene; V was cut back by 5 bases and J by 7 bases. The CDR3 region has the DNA TGTGCCAGCAGCGCACAACAGGGGGCAAGTGGCTACACCTTC. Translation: CASSAQQGASGYTF.

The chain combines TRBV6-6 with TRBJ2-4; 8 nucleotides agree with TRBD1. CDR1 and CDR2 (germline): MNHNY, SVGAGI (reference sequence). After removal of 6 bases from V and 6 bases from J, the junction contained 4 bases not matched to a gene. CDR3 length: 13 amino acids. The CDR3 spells CASSTGQGNIQYF. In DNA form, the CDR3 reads TGTGCCAGCAGCACTGGACAGGGAAACATTCAGTACTTC.

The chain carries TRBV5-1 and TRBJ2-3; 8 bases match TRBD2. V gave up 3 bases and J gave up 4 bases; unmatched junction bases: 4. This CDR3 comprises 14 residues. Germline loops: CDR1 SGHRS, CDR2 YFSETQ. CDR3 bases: TGCGCCAGCAGCTCCCAGACTAGCGCAGATACGCAGTATTTT. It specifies CASSSQTSADTQYF.

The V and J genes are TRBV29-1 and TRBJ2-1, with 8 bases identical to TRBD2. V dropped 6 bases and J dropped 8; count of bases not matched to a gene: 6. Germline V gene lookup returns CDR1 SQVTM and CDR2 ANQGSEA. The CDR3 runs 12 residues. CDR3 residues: CSVREGRYEQFF. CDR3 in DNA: TGCAGCGTACGGGAGGGCCGGTATGAGCAGTTCTTC.

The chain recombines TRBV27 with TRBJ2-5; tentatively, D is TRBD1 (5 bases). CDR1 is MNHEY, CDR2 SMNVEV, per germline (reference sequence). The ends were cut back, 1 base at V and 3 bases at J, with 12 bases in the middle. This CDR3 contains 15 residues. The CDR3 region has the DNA TGTGCCAGCAGTTTATGGGCAGGGTATGAAGAGACCCAGTACTTC. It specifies CASSLWAGYEETQYF.

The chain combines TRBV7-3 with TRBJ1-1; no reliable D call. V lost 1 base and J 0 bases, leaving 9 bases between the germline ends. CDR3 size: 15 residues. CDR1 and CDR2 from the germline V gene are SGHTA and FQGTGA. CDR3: CASSLNPGMNTEAFF. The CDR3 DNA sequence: TGTGCCAGCAGCTTAAATCCGGGTATGAACACTGAAGCTTTCTTT.

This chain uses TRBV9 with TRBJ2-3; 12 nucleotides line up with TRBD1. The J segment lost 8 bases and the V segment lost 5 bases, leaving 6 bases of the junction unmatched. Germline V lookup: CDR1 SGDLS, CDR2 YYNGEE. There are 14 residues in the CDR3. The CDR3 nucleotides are TGTGCCAGCAGAACCGGGACAGGGGGCGGTACGCAGTATTTT. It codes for CASRTGTGGGTQYF.

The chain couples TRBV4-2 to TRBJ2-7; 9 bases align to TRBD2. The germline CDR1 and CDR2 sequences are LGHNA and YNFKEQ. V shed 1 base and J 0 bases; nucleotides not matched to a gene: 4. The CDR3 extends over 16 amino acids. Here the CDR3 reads CASSQVSGRFSYEQYF. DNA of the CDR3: TGTGCCAGCAGCCAAGTTAGCGGGAGATTCTCCTACGAGCAGTACTTC.

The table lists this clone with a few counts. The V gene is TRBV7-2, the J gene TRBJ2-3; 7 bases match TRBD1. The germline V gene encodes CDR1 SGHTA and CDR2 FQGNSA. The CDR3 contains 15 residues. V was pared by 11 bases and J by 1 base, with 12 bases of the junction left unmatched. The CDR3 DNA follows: TGTGCCCGACGTGATATGGGGACAGGCACAGATACGCAGTATTTT. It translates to CARRDMGTGTDTQYF.